The rows below give T cell receptor beta chains drawn from one sample of a study of CD8 T cells in Susac syndrome. In TCRdb, the immunoSEQ multiplex PCR reads were re-called with MiXCR into one record per CDR3 protein. The sample includes tens of thousands of distinct CDR3 sequences, approximately 96% of them seen just once. The sample consisted of CD8+ T cells from PBMCs. The receptor source for this set is a human donor with Susac syndrome. CDR3s leave out the opening cysteine and the closing phenylalanine or tryptophan.

TRBV29-1	TRBJ2-6	SADGGSGANVLT
TRBV20-1	TRBJ1-5	SARDTESRNQPQH
TRBV30	TRBJ1-1	AWSGGAEAF
TRBV29-1	TRBJ2-3	SADPGLAGGPTDTQY
TRBV19	TRBJ2-7	ASSIQGIAYEQY
TRBV7-6	TRBJ1-6	ASSLFLGGPGKFSPLH
TRBV20-1	TRBJ2-1	SARGEVANEQF
TRBV2	TRBJ1-3	ASSEAGRGGNTIY
TRBV4-1	TRBJ1-1	ASSQEWGREAF
TRBV20-1	TRBJ1-2	SARGEGDYGYT
TRBV7-9	TRBJ2-5	ASSFPTGLETQY
TRBV20-1	TRBJ2-2	SARQGATTGELF
TRBV20-1	TRBJ2-1	SARDGKVAGHEQF
TRBV6-5	TRBJ1-3	ASSYAAISGNTIY
TRBV7-9	TRBJ1-1	ASSEGGNTEAF
TRBV25-1	TRBJ1-1	ASSEATKAF
TRBV12-3/TRBV12-4	TRBJ1-5	ASSPDRARQPQH
TRBV6-5	TRBJ1-1	ASSWDRATEAF